These 8 T cell receptor beta chains were all obtained from the same sample, sequenced in a study of glioma-infiltrating T cells after dendritic cell vaccination. TCRdb keeps only in-frame clones here, not all; method: immunoSEQ multiplex PCR. The sample lists over 80,000 clones; 70% to 90% were seen once. Source: blood, taken before dendritic cell vaccination. The source is a human donor with glioblastoma.

The rearrangement links TRBV6-5 to TRBJ2-7, with 9 bases that match TRBD2. CDR1 and CDR2 from the germline V gene are MNHEY and SVGAGI. V dropped 7 bases and J dropped 2; count of bases not matched to a gene: 6. The CDR3 extends over 14 amino acids. The CDR3 here is CASKRLAVAYEQYF. In DNA, the CDR3 is TGTGCCAGCAAAAGACTAGCGGTTGCCTACGAGCAGTACTTC.

The chain employs TRBV12-5 and TRBJ2-1; TRBD2 matches at 11 bases. Germline trimming cut 1 base from V and 3 bases from J; bases unmatched to any gene: 8. The V gene's germline CDR1 is LGHNT and CDR2 FRNRAP. The CDR3 extends over 18 amino acids. The CDR3 protein is CASGLGLAGIRDYNEQFF. CDR3 nucleotides: TGTGCTAGTGGTTTGGGACTAGCGGGAATCCGGGACTACAATGAGCAGTTCTTC.

This chain uses TRBV5-5 with TRBJ2-1; D might be TRBD2 (6 bases). This CDR3 is 14 amino acids long. Germline lookup yields CDR1 SGHKS and CDR2 YYEKEE (reference sequence). Trimming took off 3 bases at V and 6 bases at J, with 13 bases between the two ends. Written as DNA, the CDR3 is TGTGCCAGCAGCTCCGGGACTTCCCTCAATGAGCAGTTCTTC. Its translation: CASSSGTSLNEQFF. The variable domain in full, completed from reference TRBV5-5 and TRBJ2-1, reads DAGVTQSPTHLIKTRGQQVTLRCSPISGHKSVSWYQQVLGQGPQFIFQYYEKEERGRGNFPDRFSARQFPNYSSELNVNALLLGDSALYLCASSSGTSLNEQFFGPGTRLTVL.

The V gene is TRBV9, the J gene TRBJ2-1, with 9 positions matching TRBD2. Trimming removed 0 bases from V and 5 bases from J; junction bases left unmatched: 6. Germline CDR1 is SGDLS and CDR2 is YYNGEE. The CDR3 is 16 residues long. CDR3 in amino acids: CASSVGPSGNNNEQFF. CDR3 bases: TGTGCCAGCAGCGTAGGTCCTAGCGGGAACAACAATGAGCAGTTCTTC.

A note on this clone: This likely reflects a read error, since a far larger clone is one base away. The DNA of the CDR3 is TGTGCCAGCAGCTTAGCGGGGCTAGCGGGGGCCCTTACCTACGAGCAGTGCTTC. Residues: CASSLAGLAGALTYEQCF. The rearrangement links TRBV7-2 to TRBJ2-7; 10 nucleotides align to TRBD2. The CDR3 runs 18 residues. Per the germline V gene, CDR1 is SGHTA and CDR2 is FQGNSA.

The V and J genes are TRBV30 and TRBJ1-6; D uncertain. V dropped 3 bases and J dropped 4 bases, with 7 bases sitting between them. This CDR3 has 13 amino acids. Germline lookup yields CDR1 GTSNPN and CDR2 SVGIG (reference sequence). The DNA for the CDR3 is TGTGCCTGGAGCCCGGGGTATAATTCACCCCTCCACTTT. Its translation: CAWSPGYNSPLHF.

Remarks on this clone: Different DNA sequences within this sample yield the same CDR3. The CDR3 sequence is CASRPPRGSSYEQYF. The CDR3 DNA follows: TGTGCCAGCAGACCCCCCCGGGGGAGCTCCTACGAGCAGTACTTC. V gene TRBV27 combines with J gene TRBJ2-7, with D possibly being TRBD2 (6 bases). Per germline, CDR1 MNHEY and CDR2 SMNVEV (reference sequence). Trimming pared 6 bases from V and 0 bases from J, leaving 15 bases between. The CDR3 extends over 15 amino acids.

The chain uses TRBV21-1 and TRBJ1-5; the table's TRBD1 call for D was not verified on the DNA. TRBV21-1 counts as a pseudogene. The CDR3 runs to 19 residues. CDR3 coding DNA: TGTGCCAGCAGCAACCGGGACAGGGGATTCCTGGAGAGCAATCAGCCCCAGCATTTT. As protein: CASSNRDRGFLESNQPQHF.